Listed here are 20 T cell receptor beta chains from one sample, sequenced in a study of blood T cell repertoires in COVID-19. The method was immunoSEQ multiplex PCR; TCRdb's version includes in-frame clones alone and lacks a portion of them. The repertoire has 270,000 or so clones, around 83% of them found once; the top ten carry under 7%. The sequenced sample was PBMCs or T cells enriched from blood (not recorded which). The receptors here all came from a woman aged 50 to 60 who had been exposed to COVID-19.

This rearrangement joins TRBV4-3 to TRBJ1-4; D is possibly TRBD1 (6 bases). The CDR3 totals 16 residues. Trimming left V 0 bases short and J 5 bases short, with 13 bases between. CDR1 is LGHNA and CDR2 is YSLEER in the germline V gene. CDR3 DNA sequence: TGCGCCAGCAGCCAAGAAGTCACAGGGATGAATGAAAAACTGTTTTTT. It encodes CASSQEVTGMNEKLFF.

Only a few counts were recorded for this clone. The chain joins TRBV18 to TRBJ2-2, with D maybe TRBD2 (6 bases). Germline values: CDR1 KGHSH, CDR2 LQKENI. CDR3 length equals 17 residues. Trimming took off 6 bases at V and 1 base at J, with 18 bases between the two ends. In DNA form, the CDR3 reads TGTGCCAGCTCTCCTGCGGGGCAGCGGGTGAACACCGGGGAGCTGTTTTTT. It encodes CASSPAGQRVNTGELFF.

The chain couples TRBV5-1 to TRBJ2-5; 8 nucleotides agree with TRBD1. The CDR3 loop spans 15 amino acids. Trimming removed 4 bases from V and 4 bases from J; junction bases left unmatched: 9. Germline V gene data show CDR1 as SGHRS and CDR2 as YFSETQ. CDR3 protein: CASSLRTQGVETQYF. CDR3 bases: TGCGCCAGCAGCCTGCGGACACAGGGGGTAGAGACCCAGTACTTC. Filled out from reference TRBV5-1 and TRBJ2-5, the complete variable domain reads KAGVTQTPRYLIKTRGQQVTLSCSPISGHRSVSWYQQTPGQGLQFLFEYFSETQRNKGNFPGRFSGRQFSNSRSEMNVSTLELGDSALYLCASSLRTQGVETQYFGPGTRLLVL.

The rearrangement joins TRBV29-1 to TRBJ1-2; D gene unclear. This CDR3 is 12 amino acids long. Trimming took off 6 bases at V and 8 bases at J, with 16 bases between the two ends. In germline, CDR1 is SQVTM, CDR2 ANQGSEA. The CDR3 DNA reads TGCAGCGTCCGTTTGACTGTGGCGGGCTACACCTTC. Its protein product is CSVRLTVAGYTF.

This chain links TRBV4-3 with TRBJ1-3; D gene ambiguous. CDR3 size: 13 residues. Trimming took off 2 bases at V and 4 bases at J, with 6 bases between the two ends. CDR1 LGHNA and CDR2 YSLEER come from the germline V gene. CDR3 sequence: CASSQWPGNTIYF. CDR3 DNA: TGCGCCAGCAGCCAATGGCCCGGAAACACCATATATTTT.

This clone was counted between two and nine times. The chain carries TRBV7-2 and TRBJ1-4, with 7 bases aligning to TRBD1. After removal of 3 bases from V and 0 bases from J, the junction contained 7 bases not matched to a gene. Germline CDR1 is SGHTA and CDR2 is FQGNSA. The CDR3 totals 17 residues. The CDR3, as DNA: TGTGCCAGCAGCTTTCGGACAGGATCTGCAACTAATGAAAAACTGTTTTTT. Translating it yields CASSFRTGSATNEKLFF.

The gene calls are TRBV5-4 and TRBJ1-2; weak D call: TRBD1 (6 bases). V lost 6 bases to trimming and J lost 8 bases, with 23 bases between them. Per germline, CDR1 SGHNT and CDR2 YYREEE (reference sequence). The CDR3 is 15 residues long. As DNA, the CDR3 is TGTGCCAGCACCTATTTTTCGACCTATCAGGGGGGCTACACCTTC. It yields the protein CASTYFSTYQGGYTF.

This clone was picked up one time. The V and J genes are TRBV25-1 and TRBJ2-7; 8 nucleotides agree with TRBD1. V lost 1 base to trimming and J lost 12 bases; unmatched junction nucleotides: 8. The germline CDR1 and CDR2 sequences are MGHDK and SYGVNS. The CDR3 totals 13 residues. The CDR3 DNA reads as TGTGCCAGCAGTGAATCCGGACAGGGAAGGGGGTACTTC. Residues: CASSESGQGRGYF.

CDR3 amino acids: CASSINQGSFPIQYF. For the CDR3, the DNA is TGTGCCAGTAGTATAAATCAGGGGTCCTTTCCGATTCAGTACTTC. The chain employs TRBV19 and TRBJ2-4, with D perhaps TRBD1 (6 bases). CDR3 size: 15 residues. Trimming pared 2 bases from V and 10 bases from J, leaving 18 bases between. Germline CDR1 is LNHDA and CDR2 is SQIVND (reference sequence).

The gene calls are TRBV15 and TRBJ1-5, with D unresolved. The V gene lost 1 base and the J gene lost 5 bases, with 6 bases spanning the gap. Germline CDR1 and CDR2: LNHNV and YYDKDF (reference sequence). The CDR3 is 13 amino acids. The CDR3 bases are TGTGCCACCAGCAGAGGGAGGTATCAGCCCCAGCATTTT. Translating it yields CATSRGRYQPQHF.

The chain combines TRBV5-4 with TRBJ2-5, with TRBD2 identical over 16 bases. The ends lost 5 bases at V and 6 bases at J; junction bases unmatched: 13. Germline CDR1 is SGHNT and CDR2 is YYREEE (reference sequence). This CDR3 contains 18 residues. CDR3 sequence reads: CASSHPGLAGGREKTQYF. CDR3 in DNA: TGTGCCAGCAGTCACCCGGGACTAGCGGGGGGGCGGGAAAAGACCCAGTACTTC.

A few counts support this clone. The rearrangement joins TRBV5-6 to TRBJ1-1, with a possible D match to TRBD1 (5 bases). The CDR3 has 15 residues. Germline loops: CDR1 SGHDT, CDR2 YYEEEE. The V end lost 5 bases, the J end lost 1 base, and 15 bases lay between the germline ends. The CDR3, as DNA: TGTGCCAGCAGTGTCCGGGGACTGGGGAACACTGAAGCTTTCTTT. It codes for CASSVRGLGNTEAFF.

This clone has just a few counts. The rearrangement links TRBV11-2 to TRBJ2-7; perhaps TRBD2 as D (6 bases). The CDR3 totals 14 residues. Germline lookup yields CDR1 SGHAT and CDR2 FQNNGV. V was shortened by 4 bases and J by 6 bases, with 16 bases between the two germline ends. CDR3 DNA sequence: TGTGCCAGCAGCTCTCTCCCCGGGGGAGCCGAGCAGTACTTC. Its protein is CASSSLPGGAEQYF. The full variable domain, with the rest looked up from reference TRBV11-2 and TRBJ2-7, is EAGVAQSPRYKIIEKRQSVAFWCNPISGHATLYWYQQILGQGPKLLIQFQNNGVVDDSQLPKDRFSAERLKGVDSTLKIQPAKLEDSAVYLCASSSLPGGAEQYFGPGTRLTVT.

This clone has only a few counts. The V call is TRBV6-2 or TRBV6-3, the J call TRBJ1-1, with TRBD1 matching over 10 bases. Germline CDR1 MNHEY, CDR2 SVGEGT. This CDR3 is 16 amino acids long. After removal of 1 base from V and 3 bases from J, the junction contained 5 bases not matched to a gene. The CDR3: CASSYLTGTGDTEAFF. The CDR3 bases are TGTGCCAGCAGTTACTTAACCGGGACAGGGGACACTGAAGCTTTCTTT.

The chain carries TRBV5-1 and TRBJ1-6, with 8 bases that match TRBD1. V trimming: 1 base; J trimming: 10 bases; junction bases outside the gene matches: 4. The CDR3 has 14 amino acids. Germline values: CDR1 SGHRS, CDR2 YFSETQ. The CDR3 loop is CASSLSDRDSPLHF. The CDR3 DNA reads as TGCGCCAGCAGCTTGTCGGACAGGGACTCACCCCTCCACTTT.

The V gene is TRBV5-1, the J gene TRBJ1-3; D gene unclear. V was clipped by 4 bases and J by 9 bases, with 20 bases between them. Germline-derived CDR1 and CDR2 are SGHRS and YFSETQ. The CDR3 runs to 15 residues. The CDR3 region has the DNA TGCGCCAGCAGCGTACGGACCGGGAGTTCGGGCACCATATATTTT. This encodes CASSVRTGSSGTIYF.

The CDR3: CASSYISGGSTDTQYF. CDR3 nucleotides: TGCGCCAGCAGCTACATTAGCGGGGGAAGCACAGATACGCAGTATTTT. The genes are TRBV5-1 and TRBJ2-3; 9 bases map to TRBD2. This CDR3 has 16 residues. The trim removed 3 bases at V and 0 bases at J, leaving 5 bases unmatched. The germline gives CDR1 SGHRS, CDR2 YFSETQ.

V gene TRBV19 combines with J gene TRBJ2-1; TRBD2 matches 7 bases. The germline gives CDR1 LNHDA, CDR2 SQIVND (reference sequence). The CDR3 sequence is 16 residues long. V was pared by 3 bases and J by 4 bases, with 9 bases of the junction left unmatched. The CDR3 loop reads CASSMGGVARYNEQFF. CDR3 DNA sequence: TGTGCCAGTAGTATGGGAGGGGTTGCCCGTTACAATGAGCAGTTCTTC.

In DNA form, the CDR3 reads TGTGCCAGTAGTATCCTCAGGGGGATGAACACTGAAGCTTTCTTT. This gives the protein CASSILRGMNTEAFF. This chain links TRBV19 with TRBJ1-1; TRBD1 matches 7 bases. CDR3 length equals 15 residues. Unmatched junction bases numbered 4, after V lost 3 bases and J lost 0 bases. CDR1 LNHDA and CDR2 SQIVND come from the germline V gene (reference sequence).

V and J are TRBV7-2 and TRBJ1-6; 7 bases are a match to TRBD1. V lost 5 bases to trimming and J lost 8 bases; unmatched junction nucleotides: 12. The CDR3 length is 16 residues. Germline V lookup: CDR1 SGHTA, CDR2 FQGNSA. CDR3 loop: CASSPFLGTEYSPLHF. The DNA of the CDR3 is TGTGCCAGCAGCCCCTTTCTAGGGACAGAATATTCACCCCTCCACTTT.